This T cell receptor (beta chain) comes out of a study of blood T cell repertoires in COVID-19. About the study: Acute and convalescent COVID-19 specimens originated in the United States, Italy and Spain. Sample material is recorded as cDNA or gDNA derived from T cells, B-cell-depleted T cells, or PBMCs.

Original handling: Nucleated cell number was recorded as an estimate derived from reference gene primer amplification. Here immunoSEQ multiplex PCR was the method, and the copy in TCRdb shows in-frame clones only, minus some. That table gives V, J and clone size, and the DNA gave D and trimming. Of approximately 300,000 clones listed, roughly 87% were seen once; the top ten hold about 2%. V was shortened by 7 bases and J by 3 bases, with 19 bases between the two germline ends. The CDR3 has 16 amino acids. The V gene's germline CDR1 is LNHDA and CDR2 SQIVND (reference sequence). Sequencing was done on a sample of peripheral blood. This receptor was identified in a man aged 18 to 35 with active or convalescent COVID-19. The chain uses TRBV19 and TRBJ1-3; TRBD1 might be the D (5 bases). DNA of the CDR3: TGTGCCAGTACCGGGGGTTTAGCCAAGGTTGGAAACACCATATATTTT. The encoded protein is CASTGGLAKVGNTIYF. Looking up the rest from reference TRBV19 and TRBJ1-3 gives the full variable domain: DGGITQSPKYLFRKEGQNVTLSCEQNLNHDAMYWYRQDPGQGLRLIYYSQIVNDFQKGDIAEGYSVSREKKESFPLTVTSAQKNPTAFYLCASTGGLAKVGNTIYFGEGSWLTVV.